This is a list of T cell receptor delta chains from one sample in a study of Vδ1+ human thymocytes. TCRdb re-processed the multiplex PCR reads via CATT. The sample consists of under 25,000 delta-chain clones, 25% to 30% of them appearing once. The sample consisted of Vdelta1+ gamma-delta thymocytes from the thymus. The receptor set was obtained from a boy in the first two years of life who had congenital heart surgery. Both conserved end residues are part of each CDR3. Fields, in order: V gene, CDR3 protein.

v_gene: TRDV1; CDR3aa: CALGELPSYVLGIEYTDKPIF
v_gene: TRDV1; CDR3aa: CALGVDARNTDKLIF
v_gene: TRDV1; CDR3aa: CALGATLPFRLGTKAGDKLIF
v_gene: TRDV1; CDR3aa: CALGEQDPTYWGSPYTDKLIF
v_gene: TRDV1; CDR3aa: CALGELSGGTYIDKLIF
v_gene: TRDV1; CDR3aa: CALGTLPNWGIRALGGSKLIF
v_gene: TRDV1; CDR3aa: CALGEAGGYGLIF
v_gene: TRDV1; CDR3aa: CALGPPLRSGMGGKLIF
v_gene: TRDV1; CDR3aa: CALGELPWGIPKLIF
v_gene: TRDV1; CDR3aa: CALGGWRYYVTGGYTYTDKLIF
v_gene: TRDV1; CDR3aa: CALGTILPHTITDKLIF
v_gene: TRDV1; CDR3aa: CALGEQTFRLENTDKLIF
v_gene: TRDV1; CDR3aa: CALGPTSSYWGTSKLYTDKLIF
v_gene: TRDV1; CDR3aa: CALGELCAGGYADKLIF
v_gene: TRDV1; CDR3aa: CALGEPSFLLGDPNPYTDKLIF
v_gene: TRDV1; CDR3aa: CALGELVRRLGEYEPRKGYTDKLIF